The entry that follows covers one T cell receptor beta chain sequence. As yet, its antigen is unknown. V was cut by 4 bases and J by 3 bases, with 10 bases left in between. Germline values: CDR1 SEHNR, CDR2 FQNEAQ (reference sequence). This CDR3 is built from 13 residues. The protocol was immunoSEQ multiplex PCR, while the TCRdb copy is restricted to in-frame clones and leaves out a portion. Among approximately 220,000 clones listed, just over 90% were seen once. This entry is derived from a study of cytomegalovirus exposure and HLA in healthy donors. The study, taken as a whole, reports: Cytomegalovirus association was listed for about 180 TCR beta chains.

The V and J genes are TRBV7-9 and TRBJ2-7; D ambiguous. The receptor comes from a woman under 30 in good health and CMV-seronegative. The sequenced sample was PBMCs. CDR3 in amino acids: CASSSAGGYEQYF. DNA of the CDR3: TGTGCCAGCAGCTCAGCAGGCGGCTACGAGCAGTACTTC.